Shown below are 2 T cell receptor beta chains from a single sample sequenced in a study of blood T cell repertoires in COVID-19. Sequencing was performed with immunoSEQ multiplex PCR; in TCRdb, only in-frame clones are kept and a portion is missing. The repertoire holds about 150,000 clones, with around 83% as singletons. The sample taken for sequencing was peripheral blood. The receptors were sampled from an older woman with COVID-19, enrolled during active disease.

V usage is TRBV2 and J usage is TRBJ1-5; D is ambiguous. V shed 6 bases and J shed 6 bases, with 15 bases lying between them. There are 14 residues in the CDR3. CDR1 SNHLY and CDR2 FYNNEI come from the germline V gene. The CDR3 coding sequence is TGTGCCAGCAGCGAGACCCGACGCGGTCAGCCCCAGCATTTT. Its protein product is CASSETRRGQPQHF.

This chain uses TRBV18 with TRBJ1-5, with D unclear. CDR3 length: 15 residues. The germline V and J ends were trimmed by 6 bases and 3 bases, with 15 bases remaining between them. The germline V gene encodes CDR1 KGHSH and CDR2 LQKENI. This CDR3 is CASSNQGGSNQPQHF. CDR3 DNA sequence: TGTGCCAGCTCCAACCAAGGCGGGTCCAATCAGCCCCAGCATTTT.